The rows below give T cell receptor beta chains drawn from one sample of a study of T cell repertoires in cytomegalovirus infection. TCRdb independently ran MiXCR on the reads; one entry per CDR3 protein. This sample has about 180,000 distinct CDR3 sequences, with approximately 15% found just once. Sequencing input: PBMCs. These receptors originate from a human donor in good health (CMV status not recorded). Some clones in this sample may be carry-over from other donors' samples. CDR3s include the opening cysteine and the closing phenylalanine or tryptophan. The order of the fields is J gene, V gene, CDR3 length, clone size, CDR3 protein. The size of a clone is reported for some rows only, either as once, few or many, or as a class for expanded clones.

TRBJ1-2,TRBV4-3,14,-,CASSRSNSLHGYTF
TRBJ2-2,TRBV3-1,15,few,CASSQISGNTGELFF
TRBJ1-1,TRBV29-1,10,-,CSVQNTEAFF
TRBJ1-1,TRBV2,13,few,CASWGHRNTEAFF
TRBJ2-1,TRBV19,14,-,CASSAGSAYNEQFF
TRBJ2-5,TRBV18,17,-,CASSPGQVTTGIKTQYF
TRBJ2-2,TRBV15,15,many,CATSPTQGTPGELFF
TRBJ1-2,TRBV29-1,12,few,CSVEDRQPGYTF
TRBJ2-7,TRBV10-2,15,-,CASTRSSGAAYEQYF
TRBJ1-1,TRBV7-8,15,many,CASSTRPGMNTEAFF
TRBJ1-2,TRBV19,15,many,CASRGTGDYWHGYTF
TRBJ1-2,TRBV11-2,13,-,CASSFGEGYGYTF
TRBJ1-4,TRBV28,12,-,CASSGAAKKLFF
TRBJ2-1,TRBV6-5,13,many,CASSYNTDNEQFF
TRBJ1-2,TRBV29-1,8,-,CSVEGYTF
TRBJ1-3,TRBV7-3,16,many,CASSLGADNSGNTIYF
TRBJ2-1,TRBV7-3,15,many,CASSPGRVTYNEQFF
TRBJ2-5,TRBV7-2,16,many,CASSSQSSLGQETQYF
TRBJ1-4,TRBV14,17,-,CASSLGQALLLNEKLFF
TRBJ2-1,TRBV2,15,many,CASKLGLAGALEQFF
TRBJ1-1,TRBV6-2/TRBV6-3,13,few,CASIKQPNTEAFF
TRBJ2-2,TRBV11-3,13,many,CASREMDTGELFF
TRBJ2-3,TRBV19,15,many,CASSPTRSFADTQYF
TRBJ1-1,TRBV7-9,16,many,CASSPRLSRVSTEAFF
TRBJ2-7,TRBV6-5,14,-,CASSYQGIGYEQYF
TRBJ2-2,TRBV7-6,15,many,CASSLASGVTGELFF
TRBJ2-5,TRBV5-6,15,-,CASSGTGAEGETQYF
TRBJ2-7,TRBV7-9,13,many,CASSLGTPYEQYF
TRBJ2-7,TRBV7-2,15,many,CASSLKRTGHYEQYF
TRBJ2-7,TRBV29-1,13,-,CSVRRLGPYEQYF
TRBJ1-6,TRBV28,16,-,CASSLVGQGGGSPLHF
TRBJ2-7,TRBV29-1,14,-,CSVVKFRGSYEQYF
TRBJ1-1,TRBV29-1,12,-,CSVDKTGTQAFF
TRBJ2-1,TRBV20-1,18,-,CSARADPETSVLYNEQFF
TRBJ2-2,TRBV6-5,17,-,CASSLPYAGAEGGELFF
TRBJ2-1,TRBV6-2/TRBV6-3,13,-,CASRLAGNNEQFF
TRBJ2-1,TRBV4-3,17,many,CASSQATSGFPYNEQFF
TRBJ2-7,TRBV7-2,16,many,CASSYPRGPGSSEQYF
TRBJ1-4,TRBV10-3,15,-,CAISEGGSPNEKLFF
TRBJ2-1,TRBV6-2/TRBV6-3,13,-,CASSYGGRAEQFF
TRBJ1-2,TRBV28,12,few,CASNILQNGYTF
TRBJ1-1,TRBV5-1,15,-,CASNPVSGGRAEAFF
TRBJ2-1,TRBV4-3,14,many,CASRLAGGNNEQFF
TRBJ2-7,TRBV10-3,15,many,CAISGLAGTSSEQYF